A single count supports the clone carrying this T cell receptor beta chain. This sample is part of a study of blood T cell repertoires in COVID-19. Recruitment covered roughly 22 US areas and drew participants whose ages spanned roughly 18 to 89 years. Under the authors' procedure: Amplification of reference gene primers provided the estimated nucleated cell counts. Some clones are missing from TCRdb's copy, which holds only in-frame ones; the method was immunoSEQ multiplex PCR. V, J and clone size are those of that table, while D and trimming were read from the DNA. Counted here are approximately 250,000 clones, approximately 84% occurring once; the ten biggest clones make up 15%. This CDR3 region has 17 residues. J gave up 5 bases and V 3 bases, and 14 bases lay outside the gene matches. Germline lookup yields CDR1 SGHAT and CDR2 FQNNGV.

The TCR comes from a middle-aged man who had recovered from COVID-19. Sequencing used PBMCs or T cells enriched from blood (not recorded which). J is TRBJ2-3 and V is TRBV11-2; 7 bases match TRBD2. The CDR3 nucleotides read TGTGCCAGCAGCTTGGCCCTAGCGGAGTCGACTAGAGATACGCAGTATTTT. Translating gives CASSLALAESTRDTQYF.